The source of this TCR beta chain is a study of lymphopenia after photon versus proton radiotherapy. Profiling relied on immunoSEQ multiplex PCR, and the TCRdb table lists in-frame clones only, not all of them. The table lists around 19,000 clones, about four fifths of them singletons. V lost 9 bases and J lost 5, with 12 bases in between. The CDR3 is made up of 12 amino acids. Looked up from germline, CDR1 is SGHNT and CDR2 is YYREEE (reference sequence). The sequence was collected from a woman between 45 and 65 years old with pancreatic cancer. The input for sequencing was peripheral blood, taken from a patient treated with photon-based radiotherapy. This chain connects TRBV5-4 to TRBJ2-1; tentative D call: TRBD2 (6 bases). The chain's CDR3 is CATSSVDNEQFF. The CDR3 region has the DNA TGTGCCACCTCTAGCGTCGACAATGAGCAGTTCTTC.